The entry that follows covers one T cell receptor (beta chain) sequence. This record belongs to a study of blood T cell repertoires in COVID-19. TCRdb's table, derived via immunoSEQ multiplex PCR, lists solely in-frame clones and lacks some. The table records some 100,000 clones, around nine tenths of them present only once. The specimen was peripheral blood. The origin of this receptor is a man aged 45-65 years with acute or convalescent COVID-19.

The CDR3 protein is CASKFAPTRSGNTIYF. CDR3 in DNA: TGTGCCAGTAAGTTTGCTCCTACTCGCTCTGGAAACACCATATATTTT. The chain combines TRBV19 with TRBJ1-3; D not resolved. Trimming removed 7 bases from V and 0 bases from J, with 16 bases in between. CDR3 length equals 16 residues. Germline assignment: CDR1 LNHDA and CDR2 SQIVND (reference sequence).